This T cell receptor (beta chain) is drawn from a study of OX40 agonist ivuxolimab in advanced cancers. About the full investigation: Ivuxolimab was an agonistic, fully human IgG2 monoclonal antibody directed against OX40 (CD134), a costimulatory receptor. Intravenous ivuxolimab was administered to patients every 2 weeks at six dose levels: 0.01, 0.1, 0.3, 1.5, 3 and 10 mg/kg. Among the 50 to 55 dose-escalation patients, some 19 had hepatocellular carcinoma, around 15 melanoma, 9 renal cell carcinoma and 9 head and neck cancer. A male proportion of about 79% and a mean age of 60 years, ranging from 23 to 79, were recorded for the dose-escalation cohort. Patients were allowed to have had prior anti-PD-1, anti-PD-L1 or anti-CTLA-4 therapy, and 40% of the dose-escalation patients had been treated with checkpoint inhibitors. Partial responses were achieved by three dose-escalation patients, of whom one had hepatocellular carcinoma and two had cutaneous melanoma. The point of sequencing TCRbeta in the periphery was to test whether ivuxolimab changed TCR sequence diversity and drove clonal T-cell expansion. The monotherapy dose-escalation portion (N ≈ 55 patients) of the phase I ivuxolimab trial is reported in the paper.

Patients with autoimmune disease history or receiving systemic immunosuppression were excluded from the trial. Peripheral blood for TCR sequencing was collected from all dose cohorts at baseline, on cycle 4 day 1, and on cycle 7 day 1. Samples came from an open-label, multicenter, first-in-human phase I dose-escalation trial of ivuxolimab. The trial enrolled adults with locally advanced or metastatic head and neck squamous cell, hepatocellular, melanoma or renal cell carcinoma. Before TCR sequencing, CD4+ T cells and CD8+ T cells were sorted from peripheral blood as separate populations. Concerning this clone: Its antigen is still unknown. Nothing much larger sits one base from this clone, and base qualities are not available.

Study-level results and caveats: Antigen specificity was not determined for the clonally expanded peripheral T cells. In the 0.1-3.0 mg/kg groups, partial responders were among the patients with the lowest normalized peripheral clonal expansion, particularly in CD8+ T cells. Low levels of normalized T-cell clonal expansion were also seen in some patients who did not respond. At doses of 0.1 to 3.0 mg/kg, clonal expansion of both CD4+ and CD8+ blood T cells was observed from baseline to week 6. On average, CD8+ T cells showed more expanded clones than CD4+ T cells after ivuxolimab.

Genomic DNA was isolated from the sorted cells so that the TCRbeta CDR3 region could be sequenced. The immunoSEQ Assay was used to sequence the TCRbeta CDR3 regions. Drawn from immuneACCESS, this table holds only the in-frame rearrangements with V and J called that TCRdb kept. Clones are partly lost; checked studies trace under half to an unresolved V gene and leave the rest unexplained. The sample has some 16,000 clones on record, roughly 79% of them singletons. The ten largest clones represent around 12% of the sample. Germline trimming amounts to 6 bases on V and 2 bases on J, with 9 as the count of junction bases outside the gene matches. The germline V gene encodes CDR1 MNHGY and CDR2 SAAAGT. The CDR3 numbers 16 residues from cysteine through phenylalanine. The read is trimmed to its CDR3 DNA, 48 bases read in frame from base 1.

The clonotype originates from an adult with an advanced solid tumor such as melanoma, head and neck, liver or kidney cancer. The V gene is TRBV6-8 and the J gene is TRBJ1-2, and TRBD1 matches 10 of the central bases. The source material was CD4+ or CD8+ T cells sorted from blood, sampled in a trial of the OX40 agonist ivuxolimab. The CDR3 in this case is CASRSRDRGPNYGYTF. The sequenced DNA is TGTGCCAGCAGAAGCCGGGACAGGGGCCCGAACTATGGCTACACCTTC.